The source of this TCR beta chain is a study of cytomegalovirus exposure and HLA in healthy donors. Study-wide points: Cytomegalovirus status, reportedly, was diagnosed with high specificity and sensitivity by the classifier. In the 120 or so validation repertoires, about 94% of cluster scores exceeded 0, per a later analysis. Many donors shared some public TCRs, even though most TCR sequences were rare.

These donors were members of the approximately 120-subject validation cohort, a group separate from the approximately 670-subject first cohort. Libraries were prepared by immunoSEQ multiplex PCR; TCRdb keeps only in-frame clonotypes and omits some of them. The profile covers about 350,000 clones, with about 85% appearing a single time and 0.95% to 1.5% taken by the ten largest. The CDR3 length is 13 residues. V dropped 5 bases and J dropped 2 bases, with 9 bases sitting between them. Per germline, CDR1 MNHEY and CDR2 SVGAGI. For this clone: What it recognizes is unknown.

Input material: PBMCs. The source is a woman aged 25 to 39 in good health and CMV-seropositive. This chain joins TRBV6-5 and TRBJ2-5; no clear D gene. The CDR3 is CASSPGPQETQYF. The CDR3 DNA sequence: TGTGCCAGCAGTCCCGGTCCTCAAGAGACCCAGTACTTC.